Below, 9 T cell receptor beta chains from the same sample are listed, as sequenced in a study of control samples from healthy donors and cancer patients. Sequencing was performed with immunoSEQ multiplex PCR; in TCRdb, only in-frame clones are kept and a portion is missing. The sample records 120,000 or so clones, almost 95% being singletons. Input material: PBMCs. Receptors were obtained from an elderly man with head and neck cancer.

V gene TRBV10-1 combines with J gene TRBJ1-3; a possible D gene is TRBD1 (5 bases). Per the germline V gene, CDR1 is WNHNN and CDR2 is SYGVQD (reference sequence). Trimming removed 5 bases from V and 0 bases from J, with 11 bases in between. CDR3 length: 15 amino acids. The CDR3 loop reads CASSMGPNSGNTIYF. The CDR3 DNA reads TGCGCCAGCAGTATGGGACCGAACTCTGGAAACACCATATATTTT.

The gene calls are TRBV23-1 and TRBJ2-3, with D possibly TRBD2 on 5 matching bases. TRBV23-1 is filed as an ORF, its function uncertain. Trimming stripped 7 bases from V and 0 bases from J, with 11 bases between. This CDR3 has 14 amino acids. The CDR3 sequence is CASKGRVSTDTQYF. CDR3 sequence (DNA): TGCGCCAGCAAAGGGAGAGTCAGCACAGATACGCAGTATTTT.

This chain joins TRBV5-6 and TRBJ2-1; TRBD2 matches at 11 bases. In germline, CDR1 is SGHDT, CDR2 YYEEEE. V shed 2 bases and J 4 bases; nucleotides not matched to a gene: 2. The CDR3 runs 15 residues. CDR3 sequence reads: CASSFTSGGYNEQFF. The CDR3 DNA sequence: TGTGCCAGCAGCTTTACTAGCGGGGGTTACAATGAGCAGTTCTTC. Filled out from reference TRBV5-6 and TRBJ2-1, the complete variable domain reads DAGVTQSPTHLIKTRGQQVTLRCSPKSGHDTVSWYQQALGQGPQFIFQYYEEEERQRGNFPDRFSGHQFPNYSSELNVNALLLGDSALYLCASSFTSGGYNEQFFGPGTRLTVL.

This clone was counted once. The CDR3 region has the DNA TGCGCCAGCAGCTCCGGACAGTTAGAAGGTTCAGATACGCAGTATTTT. Translating it yields CASSSGQLEGSDTQYF. The genes are TRBV5-1 and TRBJ2-3; D might be TRBD1 (6 bases). The CDR3 is 16 amino acids. Trimming took off 3 bases at V and 4 bases at J, with 18 bases between the two ends. The V gene's germline CDR1 is SGHRS and CDR2 YFSETQ.

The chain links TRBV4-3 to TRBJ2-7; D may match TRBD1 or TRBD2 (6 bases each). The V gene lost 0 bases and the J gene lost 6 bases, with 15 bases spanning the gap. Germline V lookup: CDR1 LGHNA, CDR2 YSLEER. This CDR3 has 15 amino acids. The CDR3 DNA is TGCGCCAGCAGCCAAGACCCTTACAAGGGGGGCGAGCAGTACTTC. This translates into CASSQDPYKGGEQYF.

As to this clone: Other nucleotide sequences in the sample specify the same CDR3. The CDR3 is CASSPTVWWHTEAFF. CDR3 in DNA: TGTGCCAGCAGTCCGACAGTTTGGTGGCACACTGAAGCTTTCTTT. The V and J genes are TRBV27 and TRBJ1-1; D is perhaps TRBD1 (5 bases). This CDR3 has 15 amino acids. Germline V lookup: CDR1 MNHEY, CDR2 SMNVEV (reference sequence). Trimming took off 5 bases at V and 3 bases at J, with 16 bases between the two ends.

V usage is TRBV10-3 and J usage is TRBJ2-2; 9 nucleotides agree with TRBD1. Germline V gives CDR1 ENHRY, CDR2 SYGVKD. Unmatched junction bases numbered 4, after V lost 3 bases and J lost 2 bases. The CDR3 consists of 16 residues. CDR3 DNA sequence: TGTGCCATCAGTGACTACAGGGGGCCCAACACCGGGGAGCTGTTTTTT. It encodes CAISDYRGPNTGELFF.

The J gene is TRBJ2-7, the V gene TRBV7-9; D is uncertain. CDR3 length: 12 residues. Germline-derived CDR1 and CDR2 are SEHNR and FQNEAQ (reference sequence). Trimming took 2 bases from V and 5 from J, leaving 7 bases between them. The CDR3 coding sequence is TGTGCCAGCAGCTTAATCCGCGACGAGCAGTACTTC. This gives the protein CASSLIRDEQYF.

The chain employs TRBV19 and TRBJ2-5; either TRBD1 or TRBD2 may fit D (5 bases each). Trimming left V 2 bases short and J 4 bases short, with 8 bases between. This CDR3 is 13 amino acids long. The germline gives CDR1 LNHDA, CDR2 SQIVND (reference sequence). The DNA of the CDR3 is TGTGCCAGTAGTATACGTGGGGGAGAGACCCAGTACTTC. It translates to CASSIRGGETQYF.